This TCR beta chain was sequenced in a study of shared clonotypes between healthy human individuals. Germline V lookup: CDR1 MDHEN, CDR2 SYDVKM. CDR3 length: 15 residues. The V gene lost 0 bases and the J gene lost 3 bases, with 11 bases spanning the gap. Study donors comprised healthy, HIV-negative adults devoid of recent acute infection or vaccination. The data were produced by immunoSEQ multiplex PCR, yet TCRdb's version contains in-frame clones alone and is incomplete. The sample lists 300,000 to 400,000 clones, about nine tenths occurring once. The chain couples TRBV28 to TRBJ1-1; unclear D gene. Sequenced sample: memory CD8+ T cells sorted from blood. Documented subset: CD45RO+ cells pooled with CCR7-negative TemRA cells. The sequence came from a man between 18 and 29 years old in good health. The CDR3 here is CASSLWAERDTEAFF. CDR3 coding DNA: TGTGCCAGCAGTTTATGGGCCGAAAGGGACACTGAAGCTTTCTTT.